This T cell receptor (beta chain) is from a study of Ad26.COV2.S vaccination and SARS-CoV-2 variants. TCRdb's copy holds only in-frame clones and misses some; the assay was immunoSEQ multiplex PCR. This table has 350,000 to 450,000 clones, 92% appearing once. With respect to this clone: The antigen is not known.

Study-wide points: Relative to placebo recipients, vaccine recipients exhibited elevated spike-specific TCR breadth. Responses of T cells in total may have been underestimated by the TCR breadth and depth analyses.

Germline V gene sequence: CDR1 SGDLS, CDR2 YYNGEE. This CDR3 comprises 14 residues. The V and J ends lost 0 bases and 7 bases respectively, with 10 bases between them. The rearrangement links TRBV9 to TRBJ2-2; the D is unclear. The specimen comprised peripheral blood, sampled after recovery from COVID-19. This TCR was sampled from a human donor who had recovered from COVID-19. The CDR3 sequence: CASSVEPLGGELFF. Written as DNA, the CDR3 is TGTGCCAGCAGCGTAGAACCCTTGGGCGGGGAGCTGTTTTTT. Full variable domain (missing parts from reference TRBV9 and TRBJ2-2): DSGVTQTPKHLITATGQRVTLRCSPRSGDLSVYWYQQSLDQGLQFLIQYYNGEERAKGNILERFSAQQFPDLHSELNLSSLELGDSALYFCASSVEPLGGELFFGEGSRLTVL.